The 3 T cell receptor beta chains in this list originate from one sample, sequenced in a study of blood T cell repertoires in COVID-19. Repertoires were generated with immunoSEQ multiplex PCR, while TCRdb's copy carries only in-frame clones and drops some. Counted here are a few hundred thousand clones, 65% to 90% occurring once; the ten biggest clones make up about 12%. The material sequenced was peripheral blood. These receptors were obtained from a human donor in a cohort sampled during active COVID-19.

J is TRBJ2-5 and V is TRBV18, with a weak D call TRBD2 (6 bases). Trimming took 2 bases from V and 4 from J, leaving 11 bases between them. CDR3 length equals 14 residues. CDR1 is KGHSH and CDR2 is LQKENI in the germline V gene. Here the CDR3 reads CASSPEAGRETQYF. In DNA form, the CDR3 reads TGTGCCAGCTCACCAGAGGCCGGGAGAGAGACCCAGTACTTC.

The chain carries TRBV2 and TRBJ1-5; TRBD1 matches at 7 bases. This CDR3 contains 14 residues. Per germline, CDR1 SNHLY and CDR2 FYNNEI. V was pared by 7 bases and J by 3 bases, with 6 bases of the junction left unmatched. The CDR3 nucleotides are TGTGCCAGCAAACCGGGACAGCTCAATCAGCCCCAGCATTTT. Protein product: CASKPGQLNQPQHF. The variable domain in full, completed from reference TRBV2 and TRBJ1-5, reads EPEVTQTPSHQVTQMGQEVILRCVPISNHLYFYWYRQILGQKVEFLVSFYNNEISEKSEIFDDQFSVERPDGSNFTLKIRSTKLEDSAMYFCASKPGQLNQPQHFGDGTRLSIL.

The genes are TRBV6-1 and TRBJ1-3, with TRBD1 as a possible D gene (5 bases). CDR3 size: 14 residues. Germline V CDR1 and CDR2: MNHNS, SASEGT. With 3 bases removed from V and 7 bases from J, the gap between germline ends came to 13 bases. The CDR3 DNA follows: TGTGCCAGCAGTGAGGCGGGGGACGAGAACACCATATATTTT. Protein product: CASSEAGDENTIYF.